This TCR beta chain is drawn from a study of blood T cell repertoires in COVID-19. Across the study: T cells, B-cell-depleted T cells, or PBMCs provided the cDNA or gDNA that served as material.

CDR1 SGHRS and CDR2 YFSETQ come from the germline V gene. Unmatched junction bases numbered 18, after V lost 7 bases and J lost 2 bases. CDR3 length equals 18 residues. In the source study's methods: Researchers report that nucleated cell counts were estimated from reference gene primer amplification. Sequencing was performed with immunoSEQ multiplex PCR; in TCRdb, only in-frame clones are kept and a portion is missing. Clone size and the V and J calls come from that table; the DNA yielded D and trimming. Of over 150,000 clones listed, approximately 94% are singletons. Sequenced: peripheral blood. The rearrangement uses TRBV5-1 and TRBJ2-5; 9 bases align to TRBD2. The sequence was obtained from a man aged 25-40 years with COVID-19, enrolled during active disease. CDR3 region: CASAPKSAGGRLQETQYF. CDR3 nucleotide sequence: TGCGCCAGCGCCCCTAAGTCAGCGGGGGGCCGACTACAAGAGACCCAGTACTTC.